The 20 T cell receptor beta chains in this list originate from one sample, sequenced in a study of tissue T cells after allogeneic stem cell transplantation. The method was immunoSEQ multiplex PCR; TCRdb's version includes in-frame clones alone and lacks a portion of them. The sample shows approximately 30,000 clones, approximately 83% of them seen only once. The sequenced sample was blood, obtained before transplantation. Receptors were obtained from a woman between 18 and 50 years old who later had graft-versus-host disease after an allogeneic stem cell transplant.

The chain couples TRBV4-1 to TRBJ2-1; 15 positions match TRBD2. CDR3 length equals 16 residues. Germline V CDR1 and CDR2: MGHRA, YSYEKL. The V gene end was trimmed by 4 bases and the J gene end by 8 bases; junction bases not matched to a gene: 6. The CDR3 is CASSPGLAGGNDEQFF. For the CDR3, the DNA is TGCGCCAGCAGCCCGGGACTAGCGGGAGGAAACGATGAGCAGTTCTTC.

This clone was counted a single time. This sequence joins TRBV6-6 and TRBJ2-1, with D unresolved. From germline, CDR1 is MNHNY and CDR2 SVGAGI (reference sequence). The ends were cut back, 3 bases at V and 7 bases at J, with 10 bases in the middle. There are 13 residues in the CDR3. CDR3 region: CASSYTGRNEQFF. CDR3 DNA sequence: TGTGCCAGCAGTTATACGGGCAGGAATGAGCAGTTCTTC.

In nucleotides, the CDR3 is TGCGCCGCGCTCTCCGCCTACGAGCAGTACTTC. This gives the protein CAALSAYEQYF. The J gene is TRBJ2-7, the V gene TRBV10-2; no firm D call. Germline CDR1 WSHSY, CDR2 SAAADI. Between the trimmed V and J ends, which lost 11 bases and 2 bases, there was a span of 10 bases. The CDR3 has 11 residues.

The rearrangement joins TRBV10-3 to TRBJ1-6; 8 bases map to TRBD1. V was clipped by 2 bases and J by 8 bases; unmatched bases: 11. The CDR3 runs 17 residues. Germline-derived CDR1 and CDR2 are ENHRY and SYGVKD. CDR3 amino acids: CAISEDPTGEIDSPLHF. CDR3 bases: TGTGCCATCAGTGAGGACCCGACAGGGGAGATTGATTCACCCCTCCACTTT.

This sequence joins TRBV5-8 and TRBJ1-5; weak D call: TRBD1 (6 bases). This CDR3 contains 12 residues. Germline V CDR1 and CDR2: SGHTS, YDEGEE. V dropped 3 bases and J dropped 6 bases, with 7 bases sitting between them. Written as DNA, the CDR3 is TGTGCCAGCAGCTGGGGGGCTCAGCCCCAGCATTTT. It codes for CASSWGAQPQHF.

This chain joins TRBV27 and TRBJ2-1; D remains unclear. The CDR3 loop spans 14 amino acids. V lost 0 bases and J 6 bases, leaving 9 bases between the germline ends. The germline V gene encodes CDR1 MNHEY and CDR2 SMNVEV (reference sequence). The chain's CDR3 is CASSLSISGNEQFF. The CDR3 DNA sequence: TGTGCCAGCAGTTTATCGATTTCGGGCAATGAGCAGTTCTTC.

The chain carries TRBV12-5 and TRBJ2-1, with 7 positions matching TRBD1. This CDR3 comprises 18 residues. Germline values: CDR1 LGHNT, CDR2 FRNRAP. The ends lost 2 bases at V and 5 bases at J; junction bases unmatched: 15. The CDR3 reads CASGLPTIRGQPDNEQFF. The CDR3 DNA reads TGTGCTAGTGGTTTGCCTACGATCCGGGGACAGCCCGACAATGAGCAGTTCTTC.

The CDR3 loop is CASSPRTSGGRADTQYF. The CDR3 DNA follows: TGCGCCAGCAGCCCGCGGACTAGCGGGGGGAGGGCAGATACGCAGTATTTT. This chain uses TRBV5-1 with TRBJ2-3; 14 bases map to TRBD2. The germline V gene has CDR1 SGHRS and CDR2 YFSETQ. V was pared by 4 bases and J by 4 bases, with 8 bases of the junction left unmatched. The CDR3 consists of 17 residues. Variable domain in full (rest from reference TRBV5-1 and TRBJ2-3): KAGVTQTPRYLIKTRGQQVTLSCSPISGHRSVSWYQQTPGQGLQFLFEYFSETQRNKGNFPGRFSGRQFSNSRSEMNVSTLELGDSALYLCASSPRTSGGRADTQYFGPGTRLTVL.

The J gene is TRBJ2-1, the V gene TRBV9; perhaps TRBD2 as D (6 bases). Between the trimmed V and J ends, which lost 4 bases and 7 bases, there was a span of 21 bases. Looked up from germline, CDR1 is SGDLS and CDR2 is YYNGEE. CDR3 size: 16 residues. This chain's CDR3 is CASSPTGTPSGNEQFF. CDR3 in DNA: TGTGCCAGCAGCCCCACCGGGACTCCCAGCGGAAATGAGCAGTTCTTC. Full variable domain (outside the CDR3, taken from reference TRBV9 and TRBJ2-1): DSGVTQTPKHLITATGQRVTLRCSPRSGDLSVYWYQQSLDQGLQFLIQYYNGEERAKGNILERFSAQQFPDLHSELNLSSLELGDSALYFCASSPTGTPSGNEQFFGPGTRLTVL.

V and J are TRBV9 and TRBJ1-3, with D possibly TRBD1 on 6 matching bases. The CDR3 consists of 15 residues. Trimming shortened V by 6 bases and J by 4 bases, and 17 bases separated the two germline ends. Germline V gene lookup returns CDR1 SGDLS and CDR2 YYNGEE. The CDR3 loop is CASTNKGVYGNTIYF. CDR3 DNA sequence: TGTGCCAGCACCAATAAGGGGGTTTACGGAAACACCATATATTTT.

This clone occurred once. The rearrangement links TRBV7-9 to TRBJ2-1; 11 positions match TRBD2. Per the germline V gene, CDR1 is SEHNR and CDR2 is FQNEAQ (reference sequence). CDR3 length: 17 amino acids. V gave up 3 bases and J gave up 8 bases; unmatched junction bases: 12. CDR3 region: CASSFSGGAIPADEQFF. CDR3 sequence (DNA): TGTGCCAGCAGCTTTAGCGGGGGGGCGATACCGGCCGATGAGCAGTTCTTC.

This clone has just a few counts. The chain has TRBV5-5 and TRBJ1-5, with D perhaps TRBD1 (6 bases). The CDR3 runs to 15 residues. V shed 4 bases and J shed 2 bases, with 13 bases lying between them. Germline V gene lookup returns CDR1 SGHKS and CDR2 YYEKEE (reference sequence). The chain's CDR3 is CASSPTGAGNQPQHF. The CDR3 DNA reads TGTGCCAGCAGCCCGACAGGAGCGGGCAATCAGCCCCAGCATTTT.

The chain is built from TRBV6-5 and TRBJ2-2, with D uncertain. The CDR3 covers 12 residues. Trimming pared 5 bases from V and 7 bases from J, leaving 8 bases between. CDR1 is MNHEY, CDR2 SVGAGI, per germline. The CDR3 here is CASSPPRGELFF. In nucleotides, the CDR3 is TGTGCCAGCAGTCCCCCTCGCGGGGAGCTGTTTTTT.

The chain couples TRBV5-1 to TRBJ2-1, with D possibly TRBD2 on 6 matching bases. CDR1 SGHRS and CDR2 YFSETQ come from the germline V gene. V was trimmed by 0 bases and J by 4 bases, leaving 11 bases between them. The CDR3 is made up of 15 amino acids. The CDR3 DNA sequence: TGCGCCAGCAGCTTGGAGGGACTGGAATACAATGAGCAGTTCTTC. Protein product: CASSLEGLEYNEQFF.

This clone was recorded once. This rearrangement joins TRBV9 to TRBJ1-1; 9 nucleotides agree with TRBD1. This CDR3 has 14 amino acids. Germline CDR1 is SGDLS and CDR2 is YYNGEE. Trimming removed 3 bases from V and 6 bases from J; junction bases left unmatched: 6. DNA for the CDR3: TGTGCCAGCAGCGGGACAGGGGAGGGACCTGAAGCTTTCTTT. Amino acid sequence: CASSGTGEGPEAFF.

The DNA for the CDR3 is TGTGCCAGCAGCGTAGGAGGGTCGTCCCTCCAAGAGACCCAGTACTTC. As protein: CASSVGGSSLQETQYF. The rearrangement uses TRBV9 and TRBJ2-5; maybe TRBD2 (5 bases). The germline V gene encodes CDR1 SGDLS and CDR2 YYNGEE. V was clipped by 0 bases and J by 1 base, with 13 bases between them. The CDR3 covers 16 residues.

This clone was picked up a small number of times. The CDR3 coding sequence is TGTGCCAGCAGTGAACCGACGTGGGGCCCGTACGAGCAGTACTTC. Protein sequence: CASSEPTWGPYEQYF. The rearrangement links TRBV6-1 to TRBJ2-7; maybe TRBD1 (5 bases). Trimming removed 2 bases from V and 4 bases from J, with 15 bases in between. Germline V gene lookup returns CDR1 MNHNS and CDR2 SASEGT. This CDR3 contains 15 residues.

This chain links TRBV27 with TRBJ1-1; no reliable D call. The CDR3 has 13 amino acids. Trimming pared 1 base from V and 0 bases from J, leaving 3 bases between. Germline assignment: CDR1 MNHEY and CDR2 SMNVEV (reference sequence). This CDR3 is CASSLYVNTEAFF. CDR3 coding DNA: TGTGCCAGCAGTTTATACGTGAACACTGAAGCTTTCTTT.

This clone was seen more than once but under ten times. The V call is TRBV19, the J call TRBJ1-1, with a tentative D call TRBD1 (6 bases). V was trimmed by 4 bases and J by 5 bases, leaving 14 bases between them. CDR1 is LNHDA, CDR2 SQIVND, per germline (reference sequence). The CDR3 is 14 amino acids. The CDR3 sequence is CASSNGQGMTEAFF. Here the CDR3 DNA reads TGTGCCAGTAGTAACGGGCAGGGGATGACTGAAGCTTTCTTT.

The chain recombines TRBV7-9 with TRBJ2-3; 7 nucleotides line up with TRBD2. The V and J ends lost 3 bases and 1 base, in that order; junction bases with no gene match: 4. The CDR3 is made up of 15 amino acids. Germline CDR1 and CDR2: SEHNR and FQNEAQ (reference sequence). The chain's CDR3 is CASSFREVGTDTQYF. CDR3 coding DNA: TGTGCCAGCAGCTTTCGGGAGGTGGGCACAGATACGCAGTATTTT.